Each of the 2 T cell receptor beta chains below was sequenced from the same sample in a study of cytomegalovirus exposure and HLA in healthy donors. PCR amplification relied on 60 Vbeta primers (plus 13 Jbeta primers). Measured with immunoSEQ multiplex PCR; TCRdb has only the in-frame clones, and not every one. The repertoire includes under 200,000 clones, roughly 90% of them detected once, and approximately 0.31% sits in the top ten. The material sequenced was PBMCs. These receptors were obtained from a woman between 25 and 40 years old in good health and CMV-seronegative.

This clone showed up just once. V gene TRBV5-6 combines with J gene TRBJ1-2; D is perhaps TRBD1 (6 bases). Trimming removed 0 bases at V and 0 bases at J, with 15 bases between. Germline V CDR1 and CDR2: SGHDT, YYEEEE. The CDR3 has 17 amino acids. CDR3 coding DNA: TGTGCCAGCAGCTTGGAAGGGGGTATAGGCTCTAACTATGGCTACACCTTC. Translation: CASSLEGGIGSNYGYTF.

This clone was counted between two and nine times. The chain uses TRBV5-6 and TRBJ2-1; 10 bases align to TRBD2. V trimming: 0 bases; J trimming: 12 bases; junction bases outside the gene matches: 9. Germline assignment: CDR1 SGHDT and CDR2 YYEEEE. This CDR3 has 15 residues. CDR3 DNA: TGTGCCAGCAGCTTGGGGGCTAGCGGGAGTGTGATGCAGTTCTTC. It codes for CASSLGASGSVMQFF.